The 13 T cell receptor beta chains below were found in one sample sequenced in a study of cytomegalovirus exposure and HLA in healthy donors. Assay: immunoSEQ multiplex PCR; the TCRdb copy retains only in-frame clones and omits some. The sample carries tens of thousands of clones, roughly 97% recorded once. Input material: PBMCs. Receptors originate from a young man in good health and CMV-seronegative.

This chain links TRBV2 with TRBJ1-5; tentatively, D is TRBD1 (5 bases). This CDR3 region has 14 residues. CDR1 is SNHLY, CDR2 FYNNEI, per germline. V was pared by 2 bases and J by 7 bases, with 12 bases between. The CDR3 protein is CASSEQGAGQPQHF. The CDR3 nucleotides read TGTGCCAGCAGTGAACAGGGCGCAGGGCAGCCCCAGCATTTT.

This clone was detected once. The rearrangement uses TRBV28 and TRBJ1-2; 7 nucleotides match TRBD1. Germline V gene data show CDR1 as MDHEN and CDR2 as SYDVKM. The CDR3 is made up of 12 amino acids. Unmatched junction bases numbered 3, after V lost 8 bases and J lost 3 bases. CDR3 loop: CASSRGDYGYTF. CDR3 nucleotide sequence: TGTGCCAGCTCCAGGGGGGACTATGGCTACACCTTC.

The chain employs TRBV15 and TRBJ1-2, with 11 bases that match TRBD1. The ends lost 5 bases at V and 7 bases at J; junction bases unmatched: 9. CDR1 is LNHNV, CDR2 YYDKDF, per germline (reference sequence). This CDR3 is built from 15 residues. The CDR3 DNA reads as TGTGCCACCAGCGGGCGGACAGGGGGCGCGAGTGGCTACACCTTC. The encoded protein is CATSGRTGGASGYTF.

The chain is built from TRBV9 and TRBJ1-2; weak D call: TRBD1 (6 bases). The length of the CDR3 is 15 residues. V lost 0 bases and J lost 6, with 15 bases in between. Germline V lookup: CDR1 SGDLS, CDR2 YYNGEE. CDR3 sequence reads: CASSVAPTGFDGYTF. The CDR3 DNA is TGTGCCAGCAGCGTAGCCCCTACAGGGTTTGATGGCTACACCTTC. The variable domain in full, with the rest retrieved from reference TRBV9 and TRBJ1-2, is DSGVTQTPKHLITATGQRVTLRCSPRSGDLSVYWYQQSLDQGLQFLIQYYNGEERAKGNILERFSAQQFPDLHSELNLSSLELGDSALYFCASSVAPTGFDGYTFGSGTRLTVV.

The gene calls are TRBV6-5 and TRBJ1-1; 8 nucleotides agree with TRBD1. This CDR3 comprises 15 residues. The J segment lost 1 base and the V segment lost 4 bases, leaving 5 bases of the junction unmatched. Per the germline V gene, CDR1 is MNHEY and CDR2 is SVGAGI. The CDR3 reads CASSSPDRANTEAFF. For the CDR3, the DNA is TGTGCCAGCAGTTCCCCGGACAGGGCGAACACTGAAGCTTTCTTT.

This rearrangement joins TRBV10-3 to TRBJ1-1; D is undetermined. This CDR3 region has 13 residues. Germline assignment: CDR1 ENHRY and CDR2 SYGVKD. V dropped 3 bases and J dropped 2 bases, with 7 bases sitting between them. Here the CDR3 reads CAISDLGNTEAFF. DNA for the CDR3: TGTGCCATCAGTGACCTGGGCAACACTGAAGCTTTCTTT.

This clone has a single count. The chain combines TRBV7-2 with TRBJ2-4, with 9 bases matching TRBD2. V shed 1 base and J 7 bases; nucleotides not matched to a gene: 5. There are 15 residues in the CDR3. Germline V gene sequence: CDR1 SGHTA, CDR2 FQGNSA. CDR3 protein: CASSLGLADFNIQYF. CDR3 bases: TGTGCCAGCAGCTTAGGACTAGCGGATTTTAACATTCAGTACTTC.

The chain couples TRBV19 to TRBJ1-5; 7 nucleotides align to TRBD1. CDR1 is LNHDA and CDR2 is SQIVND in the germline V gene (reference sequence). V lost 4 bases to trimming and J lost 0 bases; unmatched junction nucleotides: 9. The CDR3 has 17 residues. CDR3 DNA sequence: TGTGCCAGTAGTAGCCGGCTCAGGGGGAATAGCAATCAGCCCCAGCATTTT. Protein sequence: CASSSRLRGNSNQPQHF. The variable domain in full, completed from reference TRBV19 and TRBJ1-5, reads DGGITQSPKYLFRKEGQNVTLSCEQNLNHDAMYWYRQDPGQGLRLIYYSQIVNDFQKGDIAEGYSVSREKKESFPLTVTSAQKNPTAFYLCASSSRLRGNSNQPQHFGDGTRLSIL.

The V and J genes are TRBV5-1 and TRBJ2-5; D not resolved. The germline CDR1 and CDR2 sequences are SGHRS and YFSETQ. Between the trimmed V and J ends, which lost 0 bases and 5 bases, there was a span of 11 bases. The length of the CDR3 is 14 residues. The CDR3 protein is CASSLGALGETQYF. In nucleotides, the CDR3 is TGCGCCAGCAGCTTGGGAGCGCTCGGGGAGACCCAGTACTTC.

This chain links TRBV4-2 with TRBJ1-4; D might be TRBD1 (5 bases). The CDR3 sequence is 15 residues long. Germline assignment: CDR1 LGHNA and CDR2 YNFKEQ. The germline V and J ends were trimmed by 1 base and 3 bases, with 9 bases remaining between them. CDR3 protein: CASSQGRDSNEKLFF. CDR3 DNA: TGTGCCAGCAGCCAAGGCAGGGACTCTAATGAAAAACTGTTTTTT.

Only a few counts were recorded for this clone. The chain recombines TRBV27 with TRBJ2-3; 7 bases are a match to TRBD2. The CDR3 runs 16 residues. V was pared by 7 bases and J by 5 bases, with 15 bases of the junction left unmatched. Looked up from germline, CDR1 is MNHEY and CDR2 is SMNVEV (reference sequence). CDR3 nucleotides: TGTGCCAGCAAGGGCTTCGGCGGGAGTGGGGGAGATACGCAGTATTTT. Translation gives CASKGFGGSGGDTQYF.

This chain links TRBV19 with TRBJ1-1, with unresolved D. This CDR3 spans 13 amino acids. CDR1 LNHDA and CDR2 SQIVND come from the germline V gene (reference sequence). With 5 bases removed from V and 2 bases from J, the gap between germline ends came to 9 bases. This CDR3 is CASSVAVNTEAFF. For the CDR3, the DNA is TGTGCCAGTAGTGTGGCAGTAAACACTGAAGCTTTCTTT.

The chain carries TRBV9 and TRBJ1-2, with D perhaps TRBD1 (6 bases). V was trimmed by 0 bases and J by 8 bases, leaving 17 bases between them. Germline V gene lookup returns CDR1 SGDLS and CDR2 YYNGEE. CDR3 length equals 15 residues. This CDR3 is CASSVDPTPGEGYTF. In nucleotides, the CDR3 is TGTGCCAGCAGCGTAGATCCCACCCCAGGGGAAGGCTACACCTTC.